This T cell receptor (beta chain) was recorded in a study of blood T cell repertoires in COVID-19. This CDR3 contains 13 residues. V gave up 4 bases and J gave up 3 bases, with 11 bases separating them. Germline V gene lookup returns CDR1 SGHRS and CDR2 YFSETQ. The age range of participants was about 18 to 90 years, with residence in roughly 25 US areas. As processed by the authors: Nucleated cell number was recorded as an estimate derived from reference gene primer amplification. Sequencing used immunoSEQ multiplex PCR; TCRdb keeps in-frame clones, though not all of them. That table gives V, J and clone size, and the DNA gave D and trimming. The table has about 370,000 clones, 80% to 90% seen once; the top ten hold roughly 1%.

The sequenced material came from PBMCs or T cells enriched from blood (not recorded which). The gene calls are TRBV5-1 and TRBJ2-7; perhaps TRBD1 as D (6 bases). The TCR sequence derives from a young man who had recovered from COVID-19. The CDR3 protein is CASSPSGVYEQYF. The CDR3 DNA is TGCGCCAGCAGCCCGTCAGGGGTCTACGAGCAGTACTTC.